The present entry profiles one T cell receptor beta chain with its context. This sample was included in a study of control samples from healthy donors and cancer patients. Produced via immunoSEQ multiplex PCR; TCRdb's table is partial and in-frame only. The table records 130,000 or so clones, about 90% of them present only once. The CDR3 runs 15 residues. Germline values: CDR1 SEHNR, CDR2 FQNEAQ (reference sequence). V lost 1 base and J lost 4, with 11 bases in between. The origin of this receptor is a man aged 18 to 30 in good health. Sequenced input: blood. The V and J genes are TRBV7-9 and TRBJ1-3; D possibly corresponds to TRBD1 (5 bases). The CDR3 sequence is CASSLEGAHGNTIYF. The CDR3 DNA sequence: TGTGCCAGCAGCTTAGAAGGGGCCCACGGAAACACCATATATTTT.